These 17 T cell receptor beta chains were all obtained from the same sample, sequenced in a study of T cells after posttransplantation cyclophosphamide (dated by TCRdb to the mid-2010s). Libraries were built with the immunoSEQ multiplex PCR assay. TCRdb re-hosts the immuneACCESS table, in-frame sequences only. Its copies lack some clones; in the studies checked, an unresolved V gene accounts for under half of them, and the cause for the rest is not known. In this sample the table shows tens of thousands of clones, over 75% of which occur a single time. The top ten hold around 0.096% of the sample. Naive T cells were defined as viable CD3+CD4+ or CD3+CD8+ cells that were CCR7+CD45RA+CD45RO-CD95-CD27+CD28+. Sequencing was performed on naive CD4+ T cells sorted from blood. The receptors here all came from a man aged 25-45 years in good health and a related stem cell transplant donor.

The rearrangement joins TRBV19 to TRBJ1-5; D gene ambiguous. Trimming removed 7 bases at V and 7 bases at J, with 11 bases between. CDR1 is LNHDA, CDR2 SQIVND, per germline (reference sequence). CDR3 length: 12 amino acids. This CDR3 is CASTFRGQPQHF. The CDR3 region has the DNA TGTGCCAGTACGTTCCGGGGACAGCCCCAGCATTTT.

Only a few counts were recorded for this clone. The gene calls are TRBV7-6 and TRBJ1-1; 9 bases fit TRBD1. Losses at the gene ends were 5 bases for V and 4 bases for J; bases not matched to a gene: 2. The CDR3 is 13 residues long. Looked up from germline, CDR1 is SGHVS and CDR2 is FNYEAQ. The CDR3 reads CASSMGQGTEAFF. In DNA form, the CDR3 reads TGTGCCAGCAGCATGGGACAGGGCACTGAAGCTTTCTTT.

The CDR3 region is CASRQAMNTEAFF. For the CDR3, the DNA is TGTGCCAGCAGACAGGCAATGAACACTGAAGCTTTCTTT. The chain couples TRBV6-5 to TRBJ1-1, with TRBD1 as a possible D gene (5 bases). CDR1 is MNHEY and CDR2 is SVGAGI in the germline V gene. This CDR3 contains 13 residues. Trimming removed 6 bases at V and 0 bases at J, with 8 bases between.

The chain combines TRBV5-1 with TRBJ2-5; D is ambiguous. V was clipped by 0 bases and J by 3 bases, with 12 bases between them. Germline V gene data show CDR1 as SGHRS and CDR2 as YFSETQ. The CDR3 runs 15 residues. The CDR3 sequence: CASSLGGRWEETQYF. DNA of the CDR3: TGCGCCAGCAGCTTGGGCGGCCGGTGGGAAGAGACCCAGTACTTC.

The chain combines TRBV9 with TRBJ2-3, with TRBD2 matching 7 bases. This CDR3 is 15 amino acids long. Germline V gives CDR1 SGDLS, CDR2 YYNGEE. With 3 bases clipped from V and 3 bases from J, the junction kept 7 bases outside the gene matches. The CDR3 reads CASSGGGTETDTQYF. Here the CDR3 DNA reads TGTGCCAGCAGCGGGGGGGGGACGGAGACAGATACGCAGTATTTT.

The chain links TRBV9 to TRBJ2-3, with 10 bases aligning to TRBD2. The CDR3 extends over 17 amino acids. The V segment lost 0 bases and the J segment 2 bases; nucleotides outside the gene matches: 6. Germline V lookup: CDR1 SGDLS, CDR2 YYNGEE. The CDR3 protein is CASSVGLAGGYTDTQYF. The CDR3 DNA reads TGTGCCAGCAGCGTAGGGTTAGCGGGGGGCTACACAGATACGCAGTATTTT.

In DNA, the CDR3 is TGTGCCAGCAGCCCAGACAGGGTTGGAGAGCTCCAGCATTTT. This translates into CASSPDRVGELQHF. This chain uses TRBV7-9 with TRBJ1-5, with 7 nucleotides matching TRBD1. V was pared by 5 bases and J by 12 bases, with 13 bases of the junction left unmatched. This CDR3 spans 14 amino acids. Germline-derived CDR1 and CDR2 are SEHNR and FQNEAQ (reference sequence).

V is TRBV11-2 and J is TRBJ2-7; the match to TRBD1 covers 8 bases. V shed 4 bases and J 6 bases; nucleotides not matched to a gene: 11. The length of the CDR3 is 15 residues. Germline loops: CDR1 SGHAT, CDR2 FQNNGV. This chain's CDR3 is CASSSLRDRSREQYF. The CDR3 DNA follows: TGTGCCAGCAGCTCGCTCCGGGACAGGAGCCGCGAGCAGTACTTC.

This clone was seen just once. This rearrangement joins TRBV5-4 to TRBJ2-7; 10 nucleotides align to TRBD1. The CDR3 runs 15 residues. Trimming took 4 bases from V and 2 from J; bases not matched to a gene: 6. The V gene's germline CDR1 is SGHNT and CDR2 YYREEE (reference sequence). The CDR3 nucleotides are TGTGCCAGCAGCCCTCGGGGACAGGGGCCCTACGAGCAGTACTTC. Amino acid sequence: CASSPRGQGPYEQYF.

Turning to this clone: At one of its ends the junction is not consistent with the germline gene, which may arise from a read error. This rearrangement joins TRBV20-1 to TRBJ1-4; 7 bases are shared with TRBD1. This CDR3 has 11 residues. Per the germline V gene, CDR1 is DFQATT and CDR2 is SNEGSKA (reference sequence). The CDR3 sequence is CSARDGQDLVF. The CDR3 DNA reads TGCAGTGCTAGAGATGGACAGGACCTTGTTTTT.

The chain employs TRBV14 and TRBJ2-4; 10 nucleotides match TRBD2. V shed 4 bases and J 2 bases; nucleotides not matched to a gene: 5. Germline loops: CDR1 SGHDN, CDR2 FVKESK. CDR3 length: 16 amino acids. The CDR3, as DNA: TGTGCCAGCAGCCCCGATAGCGGGGGGTCCAAAAACATTCAGTACTTC. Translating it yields CASSPDSGGSKNIQYF.

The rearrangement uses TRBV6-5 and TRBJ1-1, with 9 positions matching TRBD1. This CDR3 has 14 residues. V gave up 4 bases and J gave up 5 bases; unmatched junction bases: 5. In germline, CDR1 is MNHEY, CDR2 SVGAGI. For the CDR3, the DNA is TGTGCCAGCAGTTTCACAGGGGGCCGAACTGAAGCTTTCTTT. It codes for CASSFTGGRTEAFF.

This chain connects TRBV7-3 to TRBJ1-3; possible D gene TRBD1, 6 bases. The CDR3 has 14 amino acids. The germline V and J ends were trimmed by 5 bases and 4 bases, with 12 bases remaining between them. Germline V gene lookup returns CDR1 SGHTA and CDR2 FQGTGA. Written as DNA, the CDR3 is TGTGCCAGCAGCATCGGACAGCCGGGAAACACCATATATTTT. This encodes CASSIGQPGNTIYF.

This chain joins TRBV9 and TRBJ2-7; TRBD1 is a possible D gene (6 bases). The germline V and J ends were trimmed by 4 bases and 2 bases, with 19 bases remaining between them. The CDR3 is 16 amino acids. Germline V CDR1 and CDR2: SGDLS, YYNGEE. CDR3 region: CASSPTPTGSTYEQYF. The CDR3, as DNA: TGTGCCAGCAGCCCTACTCCTACAGGGTCAACCTACGAGCAGTACTTC.

CDR3 sequence: CASRRTGGRTNEQFF. The DNA for the CDR3 is TGTGCCAGCAGGCGGACAGGGGGCCGAACGAATGAGCAGTTCTTC. V gene TRBV6-6 combines with J gene TRBJ2-1, with TRBD1 matching 11 bases. Per the germline V gene, CDR1 is MNHNY and CDR2 is SVGAGI (reference sequence). CDR3 length: 15 amino acids. With 6 bases clipped from V and 7 bases from J, the junction kept 8 bases outside the gene matches.

CDR3 coding DNA: TGCGCCAGCAGCCCCCCGGGTGCAGGGCTGGGAAACACCATATATTTT. Protein product: CASSPPGAGLGNTIYF. The chain joins TRBV4-3 to TRBJ1-3, with a tentative D call TRBD1 (5 bases). V gave up 4 bases and J gave up 4 bases, with 17 bases separating them. CDR1 and CDR2 (germline): LGHNA, YSLEER. The CDR3 is 16 amino acids.

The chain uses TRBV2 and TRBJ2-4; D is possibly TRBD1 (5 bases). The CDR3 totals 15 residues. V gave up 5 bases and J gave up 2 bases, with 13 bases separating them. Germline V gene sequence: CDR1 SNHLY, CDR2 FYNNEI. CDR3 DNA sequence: TGTGCCAGCAGTTACCTGGACACTTCCAAAAACATTCAGTACTTC. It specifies CASSYLDTSKNIQYF. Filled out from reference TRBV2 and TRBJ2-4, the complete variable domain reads EPEVTQTPSHQVTQMGQEVILRCVPISNHLYFYWYRQILGQKVEFLVSFYNNEISEKSEIFDDQFSVERPDGSNFTLKIRSTKLEDSAMYFCASSYLDTSKNIQYFGAGTRLSVL.